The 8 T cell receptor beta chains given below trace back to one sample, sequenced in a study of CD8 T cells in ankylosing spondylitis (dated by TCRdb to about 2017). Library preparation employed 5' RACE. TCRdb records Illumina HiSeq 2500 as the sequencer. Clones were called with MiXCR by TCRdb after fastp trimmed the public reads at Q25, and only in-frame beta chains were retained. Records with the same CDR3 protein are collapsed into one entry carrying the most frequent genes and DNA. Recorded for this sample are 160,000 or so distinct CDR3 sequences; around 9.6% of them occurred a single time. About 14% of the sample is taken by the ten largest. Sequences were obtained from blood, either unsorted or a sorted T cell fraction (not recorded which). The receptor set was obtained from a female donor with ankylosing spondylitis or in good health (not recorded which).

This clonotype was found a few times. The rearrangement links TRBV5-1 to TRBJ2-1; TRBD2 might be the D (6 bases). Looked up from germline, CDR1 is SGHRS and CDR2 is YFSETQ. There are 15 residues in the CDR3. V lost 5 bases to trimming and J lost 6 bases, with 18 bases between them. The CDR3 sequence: CASSPGTSEGNEQFF. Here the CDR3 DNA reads TGCGCCAGCAGTCCCGGGACTTCCGAGGGCAATGAGCAGTTCTTC.

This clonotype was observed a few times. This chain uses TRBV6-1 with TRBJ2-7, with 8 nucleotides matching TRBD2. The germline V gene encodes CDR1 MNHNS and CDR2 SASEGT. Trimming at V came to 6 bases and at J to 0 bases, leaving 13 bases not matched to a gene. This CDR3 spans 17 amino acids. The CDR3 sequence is CASSTRLGGGLSYEQYF. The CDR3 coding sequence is TGTGCCAGCAGCACCCGGTTGGGCGGGGGGCTCTCCTACGAGCAGTACTTC.

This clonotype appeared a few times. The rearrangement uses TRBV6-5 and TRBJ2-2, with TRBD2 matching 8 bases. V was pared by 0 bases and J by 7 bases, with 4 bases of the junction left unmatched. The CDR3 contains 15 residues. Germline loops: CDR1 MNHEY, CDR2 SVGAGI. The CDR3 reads CASSYSASGFGELFF. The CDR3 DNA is TGTGCCAGCAGTTACTCGGCTAGCGGGTTCGGGGAGCTGTTTTTT.

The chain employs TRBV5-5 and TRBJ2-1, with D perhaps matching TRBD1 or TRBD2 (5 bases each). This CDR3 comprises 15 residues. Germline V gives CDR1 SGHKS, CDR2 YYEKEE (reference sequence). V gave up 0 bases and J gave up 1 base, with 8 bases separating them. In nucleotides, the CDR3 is TGTGCCAGCAGCTTGGTGTGGGGGTCCTACAATGAGCAGTTCTTC. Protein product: CASSLVWGSYNEQFF.

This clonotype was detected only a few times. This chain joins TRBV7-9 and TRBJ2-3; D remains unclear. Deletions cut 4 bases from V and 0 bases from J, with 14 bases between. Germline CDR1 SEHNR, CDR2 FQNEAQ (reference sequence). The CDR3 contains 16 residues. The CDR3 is CASSSTRATSTDTQYF. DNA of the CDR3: TGTGCCAGCAGCTCGACTCGGGCTACTAGCACAGATACGCAGTATTTT.

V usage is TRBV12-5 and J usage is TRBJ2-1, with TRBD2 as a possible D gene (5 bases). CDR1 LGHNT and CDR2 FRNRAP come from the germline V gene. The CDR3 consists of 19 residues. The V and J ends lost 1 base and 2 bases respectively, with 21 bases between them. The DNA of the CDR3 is TGTGCTAGTGGTTTGGACCCACTTAATGCGGGTAGTCCCTACAATGAGCAGTTCTTC. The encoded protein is CASGLDPLNAGSPYNEQFF.

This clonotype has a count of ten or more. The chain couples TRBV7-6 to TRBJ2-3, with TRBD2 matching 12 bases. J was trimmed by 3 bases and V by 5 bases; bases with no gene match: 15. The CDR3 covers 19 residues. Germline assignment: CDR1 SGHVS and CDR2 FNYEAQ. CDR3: CASSRPIMETSGSTDTQYF. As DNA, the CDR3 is TGTGCCAGCAGCCGCCCCATAATGGAGACTAGCGGGAGTACAGATACGCAGTATTTT.

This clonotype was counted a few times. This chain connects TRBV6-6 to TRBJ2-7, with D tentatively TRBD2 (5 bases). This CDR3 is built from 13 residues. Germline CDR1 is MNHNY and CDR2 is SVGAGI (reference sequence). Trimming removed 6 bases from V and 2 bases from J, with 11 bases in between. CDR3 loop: CASSGDGPYEQYF. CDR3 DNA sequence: TGTGCCAGCAGCGGGGATGGGCCCTACGAGCAGTACTTC.